This TCR beta chain was obtained from a study of response to subunit inactivated influenza vaccine. Via MiXCR, TCRdb re-called the RT-PCR reads, giving one row per CDR3 protein. The sample contains just under 550,000 distinct CDR3 sequences, under 30% of which appear only once. The CDR3 consists of 16 residues. The germline V gene encodes CDR1 SGHTA and CDR2 FQGNSA. Trimming cost V 3 bases and J 10 bases, with 24 bases left between them. The sample was also linked to a second study, of T cells expressing NK-cell markers. That study adds: Production of TCR beta cDNA relied on 5'RACE template switching with UMIs. The CD3+CD56-NKG2C+ fraction was also led by these clonotypes in several donors. Certain NKG2C+ T cell clones were expanded, and their HCMV specificity remained unclear.

This sequence originates from a man in his forties or fifties who received an inactivated influenza vaccine. Sequenced here: CD4+ T cells sorted from PBMCs, sampled about 12 days after vaccination. The chain uses TRBV7-2 and TRBJ1-1, with D possibly matching TRBD1 (5 bases). The CDR3 nucleotides are TGTGCCAGCAGCTTCACCCACACATCAGGCGCGGGGGGAGCTTTCTTT. Its protein product is CASSFTHTSGAGGAFF.